This T cell receptor beta chain comes out of a study of shared clonotypes between healthy human individuals. As for the study in general: Contributing individuals were a couple of females and a few males aged 18 to 49.

The deep-level immunoSEQ assay was used. Using immunoSEQ multiplex PCR, the repertoire was profiled, and TCRdb retains in-frame clones only, with some absent. Seen here are about 2.3 million clones, around 92% observed once, and the top ten hold approximately 0.39%. The CD4+ fraction was divided into a CD45RA+ naive subset and a CD45RA-negative memory subset. The J segment lost 10 bases and the V segment lost 6 bases, leaving 14 bases of the junction unmatched. The CDR3 covers 14 residues. From germline, CDR1 is MDHEN and CDR2 SYDVKM. The sample consisted of naive CD4+ T cells from PBMCs. The subset was: CD45RA+ positively selected. The gene calls are TRBV28 and TRBJ1-1, with 7 bases that match TRBD1. This TCR was sampled from a man aged 18-30 years in good health. Some clones in this sample may be carry-over from other donors' samples. The CDR3 DNA follows: TGTGCCAGCAGCCGTGAGTGGAGACAGGGTTCAGCTTTCTTT. It yields the protein CASSREWRQGSAFF.